These 18 T cell receptor beta chains were all obtained from the same sample, sequenced in a study of Graves' ophthalmopathy and Graves' hyperthyroidism. From RNA, the CDR3 regions of TCR beta chains were amplified and sequenced. HTBI-primed RT-PCR formed the first round, and a multiplex PCR formed the second. TCRdb re-analysed the multiplex PCR reads in MiXCR, keeping a single row per CDR3 protein. The table shows some 350,000 distinct CDR3 sequences, with roughly 17% occurring only once. The sample comprised peripheral blood. These receptors were taken from an adult woman with stable Graves' hyperthyroidism.

This clonotype was recorded many times. Relative to the germline gene, one junction end is altered; a read error may explain this. V and J are TRBV28 and TRBJ2-5; no reliable D call. The germline gives CDR1 MDHEN, CDR2 SYDVKM. The CDR3 spans 13 residues. The DNA for the CDR3 is TGTGCCAGCAGTTTACAGAGCCAAGAGGCCCAGTACTTC. It encodes CASSLQSQEAQYF.

This clonotype appeared many times. This chain connects TRBV7-2 to TRBJ1-2; D is uncertain. The CDR3 spans 13 residues. CDR1 and CDR2 from the germline V gene are SGHTA and FQGNSA. V lost 5 bases and J 7 bases, leaving 14 bases between the germline ends. This CDR3 reads CASSHTKDAGYTF. The DNA of the CDR3 is TGTGCCAGCAGCCACACGAAGGACGCTGGCTACACCTTC.

This clonotype was seen many times. The chain uses TRBV12-3 or TRBV12-4 and TRBJ1-1; D is perhaps TRBD1 (5 bases). The CDR3 consists of 15 residues. The germline V and J ends were trimmed by 7 bases and 1 base, with 16 bases remaining between them. This chain's CDR3 is CASTNQGAGNTEAFF. CDR3 sequence (DNA): TGTGCCAGCACAAACCAAGGGGCGGGGAACACTGAAGCTTTCTTT.

This clonotype has at least ten counts. The rearrangement uses TRBV20-1 and TRBJ2-7, with TRBD1 as a possible D gene (6 bases). V was pared by 6 bases and J by 2 bases, with 17 bases between. The CDR3 consists of 14 residues. From germline, CDR1 is DFQATT and CDR2 SNEGSKA (reference sequence). CDR3 nucleotide sequence: TGCAGTGCCCCACTCCCGGGACACCCCTACGAGCAGTACTTC. This translates into CSAPLPGHPYEQYF.

This clonotype was recorded many times. This chain uses TRBV6-5 with TRBJ1-1; D gene unclear. Per germline, CDR1 MNHEY and CDR2 SVGAGI. This CDR3 region has 17 residues. V lost 8 bases, J lost 1 base, and 23 bases lay in between. This chain's CDR3 is CASLLIRSGQKNTEAFF. In nucleotides, the CDR3 is TGTGCCAGCCTTCTAATTCGTTCCGGGCAGAAGAACACTGAAGCTTTCTTT.

This clonotype was seen ten or more times. V gene TRBV2 combines with J gene TRBJ1-1, with a tentative D call TRBD1 (5 bases). The V gene's germline CDR1 is SNHLY and CDR2 FYNNEI. V was trimmed by 4 bases and J by 4 bases, leaving 13 bases between them. The CDR3 length is 14 residues. CDR3 DNA: TGTGCCAGCAGTGCGCTCCGGCAGGGCACTGAAGCTTTCTTT. It yields the protein CASSALRQGTEAFF.

The V gene is TRBV20-1, the J gene TRBJ2-1, with 8 bases fitting TRBD2. This CDR3 region has 14 residues. V lost 0 bases and J lost 7; bases outside the gene matches: 5. CDR1 DFQATT and CDR2 SNEGSKA come from the germline V gene (reference sequence). In DNA form, the CDR3 reads TGCAGTGCTAGAGATTCGGGGGGGGTAAATGAGCAGTTCTTC. Residues: CSARDSGGVNEQFF.

This clonotype was found many times. The chain links TRBV5-1 to TRBJ2-2; unclear D gene. This CDR3 is 17 amino acids long. V was shortened by 2 bases and J by 4 bases, with 18 bases between the two germline ends. The germline gives CDR1 SGHRS, CDR2 YFSETQ. The CDR3 DNA follows: TGCGCCAGCAGCTTTCCGCCTAATATAAGATTCACCGGGGAGCTGTTTTTT. This encodes CASSFPPNIRFTGELFF.

In this sample, this clonotype turned up a few times. The chain recombines TRBV29-1 with TRBJ2-7; 8 nucleotides line up with TRBD2. The trim removed 5 bases at V and 3 bases at J, leaving 12 bases unmatched. This CDR3 is built from 15 residues. Germline V gives CDR1 SQVTM, CDR2 ANQGSEA. As DNA, the CDR3 is TGCAGCGTTAAATACGGGACTAGTCCCTTCTACGAGCAGTACTTC. This codes for CSVKYGTSPFYEQYF.

The chain links TRBV5-6 to TRBJ1-3; D is undetermined. The germline CDR1 and CDR2 sequences are SGHDT and YYEEEE. CDR3 size: 13 residues. Trimming removed 4 bases at V and 8 bases at J, with 13 bases between. This chain's CDR3 is CASSARESYTIYF. Written as DNA, the CDR3 is TGTGCCAGCAGCGCCCGGGAGAGTTACACCATATATTTT.

Points on this clonotype: A read error may explain this, as a much larger clone is one base away. The CDR3 protein is CASSPPSTVSGYTIYF. As DNA, the CDR3 is TGTGCCAGCTCACCACCGTCGACGGTCTCTGGATACACCATATATTTT. The V gene is TRBV18, the J gene TRBJ1-3; no clear D. This CDR3 contains 16 residues. The V gene's germline CDR1 is KGHSH and CDR2 LQKENI.

This clonotype was counted ten times or more. V usage is TRBV6-2 or TRBV6-3 and J usage is TRBJ2-2, with D possibly being TRBD1 (6 bases). The CDR3 is 16 residues long. Germline V gene sequence: CDR1 MNHEY, CDR2 SVGEGT. Trimming cost V 6 bases and J 3 bases, with 17 bases left between them. CDR3 sequence (DNA): TGTGCCAGCAGGAACAGGGCCCTCCATCACACCGGGGAGCTGTTTTTT. This codes for CASRNRALHHTGELFF.

This clonotype occurred many times. The CDR3 here is CASSPWGNQPQHF. The CDR3 nucleotides are TGTGCCAGCAGCCCCTGGGGTAATCAGCCCCAGCATTTT. V usage is TRBV7-9 and J usage is TRBJ1-5; D call uncertain. The V gene's germline CDR1 is SEHNR and CDR2 FQNEAQ (reference sequence). The CDR3 sequence is 13 residues long. V was trimmed by 5 bases and J by 4 bases, leaving 9 bases between them.

This clonotype has at least ten counts. The V and J genes are TRBV6-2 or TRBV6-3 and TRBJ2-2; TRBD1 is a possible D gene (6 bases). V gave up 5 bases and J gave up 1 base, with 8 bases separating them. Germline assignment: CDR1 MNHEY and CDR2 SVGEGT. The CDR3 runs to 14 residues. The CDR3 coding sequence is TGTGCCAGCAGTCAACAGGGGAACACCGGGGAGCTGTTTTTT. Its protein product is CASSQQGNTGELFF.

The chain couples TRBV9 to TRBJ1-1; D not resolved. The CDR3 extends over 14 amino acids. The germline V and J ends were trimmed by 3 bases and 4 bases, with 13 bases remaining between them. Germline V gene lookup returns CDR1 SGDLS and CDR2 YYNGEE. In DNA, the CDR3 is TGTGCCAGCAGCGCTCAGGTGTCTGGCACTGAAGCTTTCTTT. It translates to CASSAQVSGTEAFF.

This clonotype occurred many times. The gene calls are TRBV28 and TRBJ2-2, with D possibly being TRBD1 or TRBD2 (5 bases each). This CDR3 is built from 14 residues. CDR1 and CDR2 (germline): MDHEN, SYDVKM. V was shortened by 4 bases and J by 3 bases, with 9 bases between the two germline ends. CDR3 nucleotide sequence: TGTGCCAGCAGTTGGGGGACCTACACCGGGGAGCTGTTTTTT. It translates to CASSWGTYTGELFF.

In this sample, this clonotype turned up many times. The junction departs from the called germline gene at one end, perhaps through a read error. The chain joins TRBV12-5 to TRBJ2-7; D is possibly TRBD1 or TRBD2 (5 bases each). The germline V gene has CDR1 LGHNT and CDR2 FRNRAP. CDR3 length: 15 residues. CDR3 sequence reads: CASGLARDLSYEQYF. The CDR3 DNA follows: TGTGCTAGTGGCTTGGCTCGGGACCTCTCCTACGAGCAGTACTTC.

This clonotype has at least ten counts. The rearrangement uses TRBV28 and TRBJ1-2; D is possibly TRBD1 (5 bases). Germline V gives CDR1 MDHEN, CDR2 SYDVKM. The CDR3 extends over 14 amino acids. The V end lost 3 bases, the J end lost 4 bases, and 12 bases lay between the germline ends. The CDR3 is CASSFPGLGYGYTF. The CDR3 DNA is TGTGCCAGCAGTTTCCCGGGGCTGGGCTATGGCTACACCTTC.